This T cell receptor beta chain was identified during a study of blood T cell repertoires in COVID-19. Clones were sequenced by immunoSEQ multiplex PCR, and TCRdb holds only the in-frame ones, with some missing. The sample contains under 350,000 clones, roughly 90% of which appear only once. Participant ages covered roughly 18 to 89 years across 25 or so US areas. Clinical history reported by participants formed the basis on which cohorts were assigned. The sequencing input was PBMCs or T cells enriched from blood (not recorded which). This receptor was taken from a woman aged 40 to 50 who had recovered from COVID-19.

DNA of the CDR3: TGTGCCAGTACGGAGGGGCCTGGGGATACGCAGTATTTT. Protein product: CASTEGPGDTQYF. The chain carries TRBV19 and TRBJ2-3, with D possibly TRBD2 on 6 matching bases. Trimming took off 7 bases at V and 6 bases at J, with 14 bases between the two ends. Germline values: CDR1 LNHDA, CDR2 SQIVND (reference sequence). The CDR3 runs 13 residues.